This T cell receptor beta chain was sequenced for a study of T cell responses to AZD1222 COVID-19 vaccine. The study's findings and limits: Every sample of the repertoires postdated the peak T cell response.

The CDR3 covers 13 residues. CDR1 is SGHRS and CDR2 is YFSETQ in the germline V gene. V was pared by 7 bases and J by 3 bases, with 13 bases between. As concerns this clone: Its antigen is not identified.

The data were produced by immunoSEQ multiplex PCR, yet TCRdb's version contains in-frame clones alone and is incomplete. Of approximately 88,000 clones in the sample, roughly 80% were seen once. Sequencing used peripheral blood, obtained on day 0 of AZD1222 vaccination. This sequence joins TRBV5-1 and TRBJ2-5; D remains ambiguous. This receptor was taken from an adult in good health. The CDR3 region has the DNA TGCGCCAGCTCACGGGTAGTAGAAGAGACCCAGTACTTC. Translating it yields CASSRVVEETQYF.